The source of this TCR beta chain is a study of T cell repertoires in cytomegalovirus infection. Study-level information: The authors relied on CMV epitopes, both recently identified HLA-C-restricted and well-studied HLA-B-restricted. Public TCR beta signatures marked donors with CMV infection and the matching HLA.

In TCRdb, the reads were re-called with MiXCR into one record per CDR3 protein. The sample includes roughly 800,000 distinct CDR3 sequences, around 29% of them seen just once. Study conclusions and caveats: What dominated the ex vivo response were HLA-C-restricted CMV-specific TCR beta clonotypes. Carriage of CMV together with the relevant HLA was identifiable through cumulative public TCR beta family frequency.

Worth noting for this clonotype: Its antigen is as yet unknown.

The sequencing here drew on cultured CD8+ T cells from PBMCs, taken from culture after CMV antigen stimulation. This clonotype was sampled from a human donor in good health (CMV status not recorded). Some clones in this sample may be carry-over from other donors' samples.

As DNA, the CDR3 is TGTGCCAGCAGCTTGTGGGGGGGGGACACCGGGGAGCTGTTTTTT. Its translation: CASSLWGGDTGELFF. The chain combines TRBV7-6 with TRBJ2-2; 7 bases are shared with TRBD2. The CDR3 is made up of 15 amino acids. V shed 3 bases and J 3 bases; nucleotides not matched to a gene: 4. The V gene's germline CDR1 is SGHVS and CDR2 FNYEAQ.